Presented here are 10 T cell receptor beta chains from one specimen sequenced in a study of molecular identifiers for immune sequencing clone quantification. A single record per CDR3 protein comes from TCRdb applying MiXCR to the PCR reads. The table includes fewer than 25,000 distinct CDR3 sequences, approximately 17% detected once. Material: naive CD8+ T cells from blood, with Jurkat cell RNA spiked in. As to subset: FACS-sorted CD8+CD4-CCR7+CD45RA+ naive T cells. These receptors originate from a human donor in good health. Some libraries in this study had Jurkat cell RNA spiked in.

The CDR3 DNA reads TGTGCCAGTACGGGACAGACCAACACCGGGGAGCTGTTTTTT. Translation gives CASTGQTNTGELFF. The rearrangement uses TRBV19 and TRBJ2-2, with 7 bases matching TRBD1. The CDR3 is 14 amino acids. The V gene end was trimmed by 7 bases and the J gene end by 2 bases; junction bases not matched to a gene: 4. Germline CDR1 reads LNHDA; CDR2 reads SQIVND (reference sequence).

V gene TRBV27 combines with J gene TRBJ1-1; D gene unclear. The CDR3 is made up of 14 amino acids. CDR1 and CDR2 (germline): MNHEY, SMNVEV (reference sequence). V lost 6 bases, J lost 12 bases, and 23 bases lay in between. CDR3 sequence reads: CASSLFGLNTETFF. The CDR3 region has the DNA TGTGCCAGCAGCCTATTCGGCCTTAACACTGAGACTTTCTTT.

This clonotype was detected ten times or more. The chain employs TRBV4-1 and TRBJ1-1; no clear D. The V gene's germline CDR1 is MGHRA and CDR2 YSYEKL. This CDR3 contains 17 residues. The V gene lost 3 bases and the J gene lost 0 bases, with 17 bases spanning the gap. The CDR3 here is CASSHRRAEIMNTEAFF. CDR3 DNA: TGCGCCAGCAGCCATCGGAGGGCGGAGATCATGAACACTGAAGCTTTCTTT.

Details on this clonotype: A much larger clonotype is one base distant, so this may be a read error. The J gene is TRBJ2-7, the V gene TRBV20-1, with D unresolved. This CDR3 is 12 amino acids long. Germline CDR1 DFQATT, CDR2 SNEGSKA (reference sequence). CDR3 protein: CSARDTSYGQYF. The CDR3 nucleotides read TGCAGTGCTAGAGACACGTCCTACGGGCAGTACTTC.

In this sample, this clonotype turned up many times. The CDR3 protein is CASSPVLNTEAFF. In DNA, the CDR3 is TGTGCCAGCAGCCCCGTTTTGAACACTGAAGCTTTCTTT. V gene TRBV7-6 combines with J gene TRBJ1-1; D not certain. V was trimmed by 5 bases and J by 0 bases, leaving 7 bases between them. The CDR3 is made up of 13 amino acids. Germline CDR1 reads SGHVS; CDR2 reads FNYEAQ.

This clonotype occurred many times. This chain connects TRBV6-5 to TRBJ1-1; no reliable D call. V was trimmed by 7 bases and J by 2 bases, leaving 11 bases between them. The CDR3 loop spans 13 amino acids. From germline, CDR1 is MNHEY and CDR2 SVGAGI. The CDR3 region is CASTNGINTEAFF. In DNA form, the CDR3 reads TGTGCCAGCACCAATGGCATAAACACTGAAGCTTTCTTT.

J is TRBJ2-7 and V is TRBV4-3; TRBD1 is a possible D gene (7 bases). Germline V lookup: CDR1 LGHNA, CDR2 YSLEER. The CDR3 totals 16 residues. Trimming stripped 1 base from V and 2 bases from J, with 15 bases between. The CDR3 protein is CASSQAWTGLTYEQYF. The CDR3 DNA reads as TGCGCCAGCAGCCAAGCCTGGACAGGACTAACCTACGAGCAGTACTTC.

This clonotype was found many times. This rearrangement joins TRBV28 to TRBJ2-5; 11 nucleotides line up with TRBD2. Germline V gene sequence: CDR1 MDHEN, CDR2 SYDVKM. Germline trimming cut 8 bases from V and 0 bases from J; bases unmatched to any gene: 5. The CDR3 loop spans 15 amino acids. The CDR3 spells CASGVAGGHQETQYF. The CDR3 region has the DNA TGTGCCAGCGGGGTAGCGGGAGGGCACCAAGAGACCCAGTACTTC.

As regards this clonotype: This clone may be a read error of a much larger clone one base away. The chain uses TRBV5-6 and TRBJ2-3; no firm D call. The CDR3 spans 13 residues. The germline gives CDR1 SGHDT, CDR2 YYEEEE. CDR3 loop: CASSFAGTDTQSF. CDR3 bases: TGTGCCAGCAGCTTCGCAGGCACAGATACGCAGTCTTTT.

This clonotype came up many times. The chain couples TRBV2 to TRBJ1-1; D perhaps matches TRBD1 (6 bases). This CDR3 contains 14 residues. V lost 3 bases and J lost 7, with 15 bases in between. Per germline, CDR1 SNHLY and CDR2 FYNNEI. The CDR3 nucleotides read TGTGCCAGCAGTGATCCGGGGGGGGCGCATGAAGCTTTCTTT. Its translation: CASSDPGGAHEAFF. Supplemented by reference TRBV2 and TRBJ1-1, the full variable domain reads EPEVTQTPSHQVTQMGQEVILRCVPISNHLYFYWYRQILGQKVEFLVSFYNNEISEKSEIFDDQFSVERPDGSNFTLKIRSTKLEDSAMYFCASSDPGGAHEAFFGQGTRLTVV.